A single sample is the source of the 22 T cell receptor beta chains below, sequenced in a study of T cell responses to AZD1222 COVID-19 vaccine (dated by TCRdb to the early 2020s). The library relied on the immunoSEQ multiplex PCR assay. TCRdb stores this immuneACCESS table with in-frame sequences only. Part of the clones is absent; in the studies checked, under half of the shortfall reflects unresolved V genes, and no reason is known for the rest. The sample profile shows 95,000 to 130,000 clones; 70% to 90% of them were found once. The ten largest clones take up 3.9% of the sample. What the time point label conveys for this sample: baseline before first vaccination. The meaning of the sample's treatment or condition label: meningococcal conjugate vaccine given as trial control. The source material was peripheral blood, sampled on day 0 of MenACWY control vaccination. Receptors originate from an adult in good health.

The rearrangement uses TRBV5-8 and TRBJ2-7; D remains unclear. V lost 2 bases and J lost 3, with 0 bases in between. CDR1 is SGHTS and CDR2 is YDEGEE in the germline V gene. The CDR3 sequence is 10 residues long. The CDR3 reads CASSFYEQYF. The CDR3 nucleotides are TGTGCCAGCAGCTTCTACGAGCAGTACTTC.

The rearrangement links TRBV7-6 to TRBJ1-6; D perhaps matches TRBD1 (6 bases). The CDR3 sequence is 16 residues long. CDR1 is SGHVS and CDR2 is FNYEAQ in the germline V gene. V lost 2 bases and J 8 bases, leaving 16 bases between the germline ends. CDR3 in amino acids: CASSLFPRGFHSPLHF. In DNA, the CDR3 is TGTGCCAGCAGCTTATTCCCCAGGGGATTTCATTCACCCCTCCACTTT.

The chain combines TRBV5-1 with TRBJ1-4; D is uncertain. This CDR3 comprises 16 residues. CDR1 is SGHRS and CDR2 is YFSETQ in the germline V gene. V shed 4 bases and J shed 0 bases, with 13 bases lying between them. CDR3 sequence: CASSRSISATNEKLFF. The DNA for the CDR3 is TGCGCCAGCAGCCGAAGTATCTCTGCAACTAATGAAAAACTGTTTTTT.

The rearrangement links TRBV5-1 to TRBJ2-3, with D maybe TRBD1 (5 bases). Germline CDR1 is SGHRS and CDR2 is YFSETQ. Trimming removed 0 bases at V and 0 bases at J, with 8 bases between. The CDR3 has 15 residues. The CDR3 DNA sequence: TGCGCCAGCAGCTTGGGGGGCCTGAGCACAGATACGCAGTATTTT. Encoded protein: CASSLGGLSTDTQYF. The complete variable domain, with remaining parts taken from reference TRBV5-1 and TRBJ2-3, reads KAGVTQTPRYLIKTRGQQVTLSCSPISGHRSVSWYQQTPGQGLQFLFEYFSETQRNKGNFPGRFSGRQFSNSRSEMNVSTLELGDSALYLCASSLGGLSTDTQYFGPGTRLTVL.

This clone has just a few counts. The chain recombines TRBV2 with TRBJ1-4, with D unresolved. Germline lookup yields CDR1 SNHLY and CDR2 FYNNEI. There are 13 residues in the CDR3. The V end was cut by 5 bases, the J end by 6 bases, with 10 bases between. DNA of the CDR3: TGTGCCAGCAGTCAACTTGGGTATGAAAAACTGTTTTTT. It is translated as CASSQLGYEKLFF.

V is TRBV4-1 and J is TRBJ2-1; possibly TRBD2 for D (6 bases). The CDR3 sequence is 15 residues long. V lost 5 bases to trimming and J lost 5 bases, with 16 bases between them. Per germline, CDR1 MGHRA and CDR2 YSYEKL. The CDR3 loop is CASSYESRGNNEQFF. CDR3 coding DNA: TGCGCCAGCAGCTATGAATCTCGGGGGAACAATGAGCAGTTCTTC.

This chain joins TRBV7-8 and TRBJ1-6; D might be TRBD1 (5 bases). This CDR3 is 15 amino acids long. Germline CDR1 reads SGHVS; CDR2 reads FQNEAQ. V lost 5 bases and J 1 base, leaving 9 bases between the germline ends. In nucleotides, the CDR3 is TGTGCCAGCAGCCCCGGGGGATCCTATAATTCACCCCTCCACTTT. This gives the protein CASSPGGSYNSPLHF.

This clone was counted a few times. J is TRBJ2-7 and V is TRBV7-9, with D unclear. Trimming took 4 bases from V and 3 from J, leaving 13 bases between them. The CDR3 runs to 14 residues. Germline-derived CDR1 and CDR2 are SEHNR and FQNEAQ (reference sequence). This CDR3 is CASSSPNDHYEQYF. CDR3 in DNA: TGTGCCAGCAGCTCTCCGAACGACCACTACGAGCAGTACTTC. Using reference TRBV7-9 and TRBJ2-7 for the parts outside the CDR3, the full variable domain is DTGVSQNPRHKITKRGQNVTFRCDPISEHNRLYWYRQTLGQGPEFLTYFQNEAQLEKSRLLSDRFSAERPKGSFSTLEIQRTEQGDSAMYLCASSSPNDHYEQYFGPGTRLTVT.

The chain combines TRBV5-4 with TRBJ2-5; D unclear. Germline CDR1 is SGHNT and CDR2 is YYREEE (reference sequence). The CDR3 length is 15 residues. The V end was cut by 0 bases, the J end by 5 bases, with 14 bases between. CDR3 DNA sequence: TGTGCCAGCAGCTTGGCCGTAACGTCCGGGGAGACCCAGTACTTC. It encodes CASSLAVTSGETQYF.

The rearrangement uses TRBV6-2 or TRBV6-3 and TRBJ1-4; 9 nucleotides agree with TRBD1. The germline CDR1 and CDR2 sequences are MNHEY and SVGEGT. This CDR3 is built from 16 residues. Unmatched junction bases numbered 9, after V lost 6 bases and J lost 4 bases. CDR3 sequence: CASSHSPGQGNEKLFF. The CDR3 bases are TGTGCCAGCAGCCATTCACCGGGACAGGGTAATGAAAAACTGTTTTTT.

The chain recombines TRBV25-1 with TRBJ1-4, with D perhaps matching TRBD1 (6 bases). CDR1 and CDR2 (germline): MGHDK, SYGVNS. This CDR3 is 13 amino acids long. The germline V and J ends were trimmed by 6 bases and 15 bases, with 20 bases remaining between them. CDR3 nucleotides: TGTGCCAGCAGACAGGGTTCTCAGAAGGGGATGTTTTTT. Its translation: CASRQGSQKGMFF.

The rearrangement joins TRBV3-1 (or the pseudogene TRBV3-2) to TRBJ2-2, with D uncertain. Germline loops: CDR1 LGHDT, CDR2 YNNKEL (reference sequence). Trimming removed 2 bases at V and 6 bases at J, with 7 bases between. The CDR3 sequence is 13 residues long. The CDR3 sequence: CASSQIQAGELFF. The CDR3 DNA follows: TGTGCCAGCAGCCAAATCCAGGCCGGGGAGCTGTTTTTT.

The rearrangement joins TRBV6-2 or TRBV6-3 to TRBJ2-5, with 11 bases aligning to TRBD1. With V trimmed by 4 bases and J by 9 bases, 7 bases remained unmatched. CDR1 and CDR2 (germline): MNHEY, SVGEGT. CDR3 size: 14 residues. The CDR3 sequence: CASSSRDRGEAQYF. In DNA form, the CDR3 reads TGTGCCAGCAGTTCCCGGGACAGGGGGGAGGCCCAGTACTTC.

This chain joins TRBV18 and TRBJ1-1; D uncertain. The germline V gene encodes CDR1 KGHSH and CDR2 LQKENI. The germline V and J ends were trimmed by 3 bases and 9 bases, with 14 bases remaining between them. The CDR3 extends over 13 amino acids. In DNA, the CDR3 is TGTGCCAGCTCACCCCCCGTTGGCCGGAAAGCTTTCTTT. Amino acid sequence: CASSPPVGRKAFF.

The genes are TRBV18 and TRBJ1-2, with D hard to call. The CDR3 totals 15 residues. V lost 4 bases and J 4 bases, leaving 16 bases between the germline ends. CDR1 is KGHSH, CDR2 LQKENI, per germline. The CDR3 spells CASSLVLGRTYGYTF. The DNA for the CDR3 is TGTGCCAGCTCACTGGTCCTCGGCAGGACCTATGGCTACACCTTC.

This chain connects TRBV7-8 to TRBJ1-2; 7 bases line up with TRBD1. V was clipped by 1 base and J by 7 bases; unmatched bases: 3. The germline gives CDR1 SGHVS, CDR2 FQNEAQ. The CDR3 length is 13 residues. The CDR3: CASSLGQGFGYTF. The CDR3 bases are TGTGCCAGCAGCTTAGGACAGGGATTTGGCTACACCTTC.

The chain carries TRBV5-1 and TRBJ2-2; 7 nucleotides agree with TRBD2. The V and J ends lost 3 bases and 5 bases, in that order; junction bases with no gene match: 7. The V gene's germline CDR1 is SGHRS and CDR2 YFSETQ. The CDR3 has 15 amino acids. The CDR3 protein is CASSSDAGETGELFF. CDR3 sequence (DNA): TGCGCCAGCAGCTCCGACGCGGGGGAAACCGGGGAGCTGTTTTTT.

The chain uses TRBV28 and TRBJ1-4; D uncertain. Trimming took off 5 bases at V and 0 bases at J, with 7 bases between the two ends. The CDR3 consists of 14 residues. Germline CDR1 and CDR2: MDHEN and SYDVKM. As DNA, the CDR3 is TGTGCCAGCAGTCCCGACACAACTAATGAAAAACTGTTTTTT. This gives the protein CASSPDTTNEKLFF. Complete variable domain (other parts from reference TRBV28 and TRBJ1-4): DVKVTQSSRYLVKRTGEKVFLECVQDMDHENMFWYRQDPGLGLRLIYFSYDVKMKEKGDIPEGYSVSREKKERFSLILESASTNQTSMYLCASSPDTTNEKLFFGSGTQLSVL.

This clone was recorded a few times. The chain uses TRBV2 and TRBJ2-7, with D perhaps TRBD1 (6 bases). The V gene lost 5 bases and the J gene lost 8 bases, with 13 bases spanning the gap. The germline gives CDR1 SNHLY, CDR2 FYNNEI. This CDR3 comprises 12 residues. As DNA, the CDR3 is TGTGCCAGCAGTTTACAGGGTTTCCAGCAGTACTTC. Translated, it gives CASSLQGFQQYF.

This clone was counted once. The rearrangement joins TRBV27 to TRBJ1-1; 7 nucleotides align to TRBD1. The CDR3 runs 13 residues. Germline V lookup: CDR1 MNHEY, CDR2 SMNVEV (reference sequence). The junction had 4 bases not matched to a gene; V was cut back by 3 bases and J by 6 bases. This CDR3 reads CASSFEGASEAFF. CDR3 coding DNA: TGTGCCAGCAGTTTCGAGGGGGCTTCTGAAGCTTTCTTT.

The V gene is TRBV4-2, the J gene TRBJ1-4, with a tentative D call TRBD1 (6 bases). The germline V gene has CDR1 LGHNA and CDR2 YNFKEQ. The CDR3 has 14 residues. V was pared by 5 bases and J by 8 bases, with 15 bases between. The CDR3 protein is CASSISRGQEKLFF. For the CDR3, the DNA is TGTGCCAGCAGCATAAGCAGGGGTCAGGAAAAACTGTTTTTT.

The V gene is TRBV9, the J gene TRBJ2-2; TRBD2 matches 11 bases. V dropped 3 bases and J dropped 1; count of bases not matched to a gene: 2. Looked up from germline, CDR1 is SGDLS and CDR2 is YYNGEE. This CDR3 spans 16 amino acids. The CDR3 DNA reads TGTGCCAGCAGCGCCACTAGCGGGGGGAACACCGGGGAGCTGTTTTTT. It encodes CASSATSGGNTGELFF.